Included here is one T cell receptor (beta chain) sequence, with context. This specimen belongs to a study of blood T cell repertoires in COVID-19. Study information: The cDNA or gDNA used as material had been derived from T cells, B-cell-depleted T cells, or PBMCs.

Participants, about 18 to 90 years old, spanned around 26 US areas. This CDR3 has 15 amino acids. From germline, CDR1 is MNHEY and CDR2 SMNVEV (reference sequence). Trimming left V 6 bases short and J 3 bases short, with 12 bases between. As processed by the authors: It was from reference gene primer amplification that nucleated cell counts were estimated. Libraries were prepared by immunoSEQ multiplex PCR; TCRdb keeps only in-frame clonotypes and omits some of them. V and J calls plus clone size are reproduced from that table; the DNA served to infer D and trimming. The sample consists of 360,000 or so clones, roughly four fifths of them appearing once.

The sequence was obtained from a woman aged 50 to 60 who had recovered from COVID-19. Material for sequencing was PBMCs or T cells enriched from blood (not recorded which). This sequence joins TRBV27 and TRBJ2-6; no definite D call. As DNA, the CDR3 is TGTGCCAGCAGCCTAAGAGGTTTTGGGGCCAACGTCCTGACTTTC. Amino acid sequence: CASSLRGFGANVLTF. Looking up the rest from reference TRBV27 and TRBJ2-6 gives the full variable domain: EAQVTQNPRYLITVTGKKLTVTCSQNMNHEYMSWYRQDPGLGLRQIYYSMNVEVTDKGDVPEGYKVSRKEKRNFPLILESPSPNQTSLYFCASSLRGFGANVLTFGAGSRLTVL.